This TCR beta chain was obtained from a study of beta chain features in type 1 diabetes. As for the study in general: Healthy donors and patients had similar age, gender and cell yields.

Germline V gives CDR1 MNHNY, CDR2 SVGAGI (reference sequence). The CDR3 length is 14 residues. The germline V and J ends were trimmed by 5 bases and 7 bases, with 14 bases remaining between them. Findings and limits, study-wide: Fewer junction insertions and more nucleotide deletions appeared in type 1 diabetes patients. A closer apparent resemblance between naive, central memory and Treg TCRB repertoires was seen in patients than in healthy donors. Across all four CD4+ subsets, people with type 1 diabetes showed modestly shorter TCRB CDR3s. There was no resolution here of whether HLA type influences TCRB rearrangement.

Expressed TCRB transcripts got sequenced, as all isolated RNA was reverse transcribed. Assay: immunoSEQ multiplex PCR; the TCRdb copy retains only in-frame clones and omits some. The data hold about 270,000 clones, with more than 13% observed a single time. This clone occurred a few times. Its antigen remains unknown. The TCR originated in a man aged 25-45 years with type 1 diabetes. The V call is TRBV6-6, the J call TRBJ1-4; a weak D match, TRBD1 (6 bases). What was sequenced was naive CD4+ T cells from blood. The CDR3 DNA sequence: TGTGCCAGCAGTCCTGGGGGCGCTGGTGAAAAACTGTTTTTT. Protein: CASSPGGAGEKLFF.